This is a list of T cell receptor beta chains from one sample in a study of graft-versus-host responses after intestinal transplantation. These receptors are not linked to any known antigen. Here immunoSEQ multiplex PCR was the method, and the copy in TCRdb shows in-frame clones only, minus some. The sample has about 50,000 clones; about nine tenths are singletons. Sequencing was performed on unstimulated CD4+ T cells sorted from spleen or lymph node cells, taken before transplant. Receptor source: a human donor who was the organ donor for an intestinal transplant. Each CDR3 is given with its conserved first and last residue. A D gene is named only where the DNA matches it firmly. Clone size, where shown, is once, few, many, or a class for clones that have expanded.

V	J	size	D	CDR3	DNA
TRBV4-2	TRBJ2-7	medium-sized	TRBD2	CASSQTSGTRGEQYF	TGTGCCAGCAGCCAAACTAGCGGGACGAGGGGGGAGCAGTACTTC
TRBV7-2	TRBJ1-2	.	.	CASSLGQDYGYTF	TGTGCCAGCAGCTTAGGACAGGATTATGGCTACACCTTC
TRBV11-2	TRBJ2-7	.	.	CASSLDRDVSRFGKQYF	TGTGCCAGCAGCCTAGACCGGGACGTAAGTAGATTTGGGAAGCAGTACTTC
TRBV28	TRBJ2-7	.	.	CASTRAGPYEQYF	TGTGCCAGCACCAGGGCAGGGCCTTACGAGCAGTACTTC
TRBV18	TRBJ1-2	.	TRBD1	CASSPQGAGYGYTF	TGTGCCAGCTCACCACAGGGGGCAGGGTATGGCTACACCTTC
TRBV7-9	TRBJ2-7	.	TRBD2	CASSLRLAGEYEQYF	TGTGCCAGCAGCTTACGCCTAGCGGGAGAATACGAGCAGTACTTC
TRBV7-2	TRBJ2-1	.	TRBD2	CASSSNRAGSPAFF	TGTGCCAGCAGCTCGAATCGAGCGGGATCCCCCGCGTTCTTC
TRBV19	TRBJ1-3	.	.	CASLQADTIYF	TGTGCCAGTCTTCAGGCTGACACCATATATTTT
TRBV29-1	TRBJ1-2	.	.	CSVEEGSGYTF	TGCAGCGTTGAGGAGGGGAGCGGCTACACCTTC
TRBV5-1	TRBJ1-2	.	TRBD1	CASSSGTGVHGYTF	TGCGCCAGCAGCTCCGGGACAGGGGTGCATGGCTACACCTTC
TRBV5-4	TRBJ2-2	.	.	CASSLAGDRNTGELFF	TGTGCCAGCAGCTTGGCCGGAGACCGTAACACCGGGGAGCTGTTTTTT
TRBV5-5	TRBJ2-5	.	.	CASRWTEGETQYF	TGTGCCAGCCGTTGGACAGAGGGGGAGACCCAGTACTTC
TRBV4-2	TRBJ1-3	.	.	CASSQESVFGNTIYF	TGTGCCAGCAGCCAAGAGTCGGTTTTTGGAAACACCATATATTTT